The 13 T cell receptor beta chains reported below all come from one sample, sequenced in a study of OX40 agonist ivuxolimab in advanced cancers. Measured with immunoSEQ multiplex PCR; TCRdb has only the in-frame clones, and not every one. The sample gives approximately 12,000 clones, under 80% of which show up once; about a third is in the top ten. The material was CD4+ or CD8+ T cells sorted from blood, obtained in a trial of the OX40 agonist ivuxolimab. The receptors here all came from an adult with an advanced solid tumor such as melanoma, head and neck, liver or kidney cancer.

J is TRBJ1-5 and V is TRBV21-1. TRBV21-1 is termed a pseudogene. The CDR3 totals 16 residues. The CDR3 loop reads CASSLHTGRADQPQHF. The CDR3 nucleotides are TGTGCCAGCAGCCTGCATACGGGACGAGCGGATCAGCCCCAGCATTTT.

In nucleotides, the CDR3 is TGTGCCAGCAGCCACCAACTCGGGGACGCCCTTTGGGATGAGCAGTTCTTC. Translation gives CASSHQLGDALWDEQFF. J is TRBJ2-1 and V is TRBV7-8, with D possibly called TRBD1 or TRBD2 (5 bases each). The V gene's germline CDR1 is SGHVS and CDR2 FQNEAQ. This CDR3 is 17 amino acids long. Trimming removed 5 bases from V and 8 bases from J, with 25 bases in between.

This clone was observed once. V and J are TRBV9 and TRBJ2-7; 7 nucleotides agree with TRBD1. Germline lookup yields CDR1 SGDLS and CDR2 YYNGEE. J gave up 3 bases and V 0 bases, and 3 bases lay outside the gene matches. The CDR3 spans 14 residues. Here the CDR3 DNA reads TGTGCCAGCAGCGTAGATGGGACAGACTACGAGCAGTACTTC. It codes for CASSVDGTDYEQYF.

The V and J genes are TRBV6-4 and TRBJ2-1; tentative D call: TRBD2 (6 bases). The germline V gene has CDR1 MRHNA and CDR2 SNTAGT. CDR3 length: 13 amino acids. Between the trimmed V and J ends, which lost 3 bases and 6 bases, there was a span of 9 bases. The CDR3 nucleotides read TGTGCCAGCAGTGAGACTAGTTTCAATGAGCAGTTCTTC. Its protein product is CASSETSFNEQFF.

This clone was observed a handful of times. The V call is TRBV7-9, the J call TRBJ2-3; the D is unclear. This CDR3 is 13 amino acids long. Germline lookup yields CDR1 SEHNR and CDR2 FQNEAQ (reference sequence). Trimming removed 3 bases at V and 3 bases at J, with 7 bases between. As DNA, the CDR3 is TGTGCCAGCAGCTTGTCCAGGACAGATACGCAGTATTTT. Its translation is CASSLSRTDTQYF.

This clone was counted only a few times. The chain recombines TRBV9 with TRBJ2-1; D is perhaps TRBD2 (6 bases). V was trimmed by 0 bases and J by 0 bases, leaving 10 bases between them. This CDR3 is 16 amino acids long. The germline CDR1 and CDR2 sequences are SGDLS and YYNGEE. The CDR3 DNA reads as TGTGCCAGCAGCGTAGAGGGCGGGAACTCCTACAATGAGCAGTTCTTC. It encodes CASSVEGGNSYNEQFF.

V and J are TRBV6-1 and TRBJ1-1; D is possibly TRBD1 (6 bases). CDR3 length equals 18 residues. In germline, CDR1 is MNHNS, CDR2 SASEGT. V lost 4 bases, J lost 1 base, and 22 bases lay in between. CDR3 DNA: TGTGCCAGCAGTGCCCTAGTTTTTACCGGGACATCGAACACTGAAGCTTTCTTT. Protein product: CASSALVFTGTSNTEAFF.

The chain carries TRBV5-5 and TRBJ1-5; 8 nucleotides line up with TRBD1. This CDR3 is built from 15 residues. V trimming: 7 bases; J trimming: 6 bases; junction bases outside the gene matches: 12. Germline V gene lookup returns CDR1 SGHKS and CDR2 YYEKEE (reference sequence). This chain's CDR3 is CASGQGQGAGQPQHF. In nucleotides, the CDR3 is TGTGCCAGCGGCCAAGGGCAGGGGGCCGGTCAGCCCCAGCATTTT.

V gene TRBV9 combines with J gene TRBJ1-1; a possible D gene is TRBD1 (6 bases). Trimming removed 3 bases at V and 0 bases at J, with 9 bases between. The V gene's germline CDR1 is SGDLS and CDR2 YYNGEE. There are 14 residues in the CDR3. CDR3 residues: CASSDGTLNTEAFF. The CDR3 nucleotides are TGTGCCAGCAGCGACGGGACATTGAACACTGAAGCTTTCTTT.

The genes are TRBV6-7 and TRBJ2-2, with TRBD2 matching over 8 bases. TRBV6-7 is an open reading frame, and its role is uncertain. The V gene end was trimmed by 4 bases and the J gene end by 3 bases; junction bases not matched to a gene: 13. CDR3 length equals 18 residues. CDR3 DNA: TGTGCCAGCAGTTCCGCCTCTATGCGGGAGGAGGACACCGGGGAGCTGTTTTTT. It specifies CASSSASMREEDTGELFF.

The chain has TRBV6-5 and TRBJ2-4; 10 nucleotides match TRBD2. There are 13 residues in the CDR3. With 7 bases clipped from V and 13 bases from J, the junction kept 10 bases outside the gene matches. Germline CDR1 and CDR2: MNHEY and SVGAGI. CDR3: CASKAGTSAWQYF. The CDR3 DNA follows: TGTGCCAGCAAGGCCGGGACTAGCGCCTGGCAGTACTTC.

The CDR3 DNA follows: TGTGCCAGCAGCTTAGCGGGAGGGAGAACCAATGAGCAGTTCTTC. It yields the protein CASSLAGGRTNEQFF. The rearrangement uses TRBV11-1 and TRBJ2-1, with 7 bases fitting TRBD2. CDR3 size: 15 residues. V trimming: 0 bases; J trimming: 6 bases; junction bases outside the gene matches: 5. The germline V gene encodes CDR1 SGHAT and CDR2 FQDESV (reference sequence).

The V call is TRBV2, the J call TRBJ1-3; the D gene is possibly TRBD1 (5 bases). This CDR3 is built from 15 residues. Germline-derived CDR1 and CDR2 are SNHLY and FYNNEI. V lost 6 bases to trimming and J lost 0 bases, with 12 bases between them. The CDR3 here is CASSWDWTSGNTIYF. CDR3 nucleotides: TGTGCCAGCAGCTGGGACTGGACCTCTGGAAACACCATATATTTT.